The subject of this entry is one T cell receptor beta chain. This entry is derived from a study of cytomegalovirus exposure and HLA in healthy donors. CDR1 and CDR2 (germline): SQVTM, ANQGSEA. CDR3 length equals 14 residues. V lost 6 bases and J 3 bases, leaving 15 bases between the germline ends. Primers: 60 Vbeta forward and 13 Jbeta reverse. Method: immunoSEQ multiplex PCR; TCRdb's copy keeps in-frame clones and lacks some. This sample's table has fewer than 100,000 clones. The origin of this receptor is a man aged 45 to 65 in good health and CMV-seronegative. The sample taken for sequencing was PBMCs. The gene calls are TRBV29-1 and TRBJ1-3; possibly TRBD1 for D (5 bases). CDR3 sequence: CSVYSRGDGNTIYF. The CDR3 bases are TGCAGCGTGTATTCAAGGGGCGATGGAAACACCATATATTTT.